This T cell receptor (beta chain) derives from a study of blood T cell repertoires in COVID-19 (dated by TCRdb to about 2020). A note on the overall study: The collaborator samples originated in the United States, Italy and Spain and spanned the acute and convalescent phases of COVID-19. The prospective study material was composed of cDNA or gDNA derived from T cells, B-cell-depleted T cells, or PBMCs. The samples were drawn from the first 160 participants of the ongoing ImmuneRACE study and from some 1,300 subjects provided by 6 global collaborators. The repertoires were released in a freely available public database meant as a resource for research on the immune response to SARS-CoV-2. Where available, HLA class I and class II types were taken from metadata supplied by the sample provider and were not determined by assay-based typing. Subjects who had been exposed to COVID-19, were actively infected with it, or had recovered from it provided the deeply sampled blood TCRbeta repertoires that made up the dataset. Sample metadata almost always included a de-identified subject ID, COVID-19 status, age in years and sex. Summary of the overall study and its limitations: The quantity of clinical and demographic metadata differed by source and by participant and was supplied without curation.

CDR1 and CDR2 are drawn from the germline V gene: SGHAT, FQNNGV. The CDR3 contains 13 residues, cysteine and phenylalanine counted. Only the CDR3 DNA stays, 39 bases, in frame from base 1. Compared with germline, V lacks 1 base and J lacks 6 bases; bases without a gene match: 0. TCRbeta CDR3 regions were amplified from genomic DNA by means of the immunoSEQ Assay, a bias-controlled multiplex PCR. Regarding the original processing steps: The number of nucleated cells in each sample was estimated by amplification of reference gene primers within the assay. Sequence reads were collapsed and filtered to measure the absolute abundance of every unique TCRbeta CDR3 rearrangement. Productive Simpson clonality was computed per sample as the square root of Simpson's diversity index over productive rearrangements. This immuneACCESS table, as held by TCRdb, lists in-frame sequences with V and J called but not all clones. Of the missing ones, under half trace to an unresolved V gene in checked studies; the others have no known cause. V and J calls and clone size are as listed in that table; D and trimming were resolved from the DNA. The sample yields approximately 230,000 clones; roughly 80% were counted once. Together, the top ten hold around 8.9% of the sample.

Points on this clone: Its antigen remains unidentified. No per-base quality is available; no much larger clone lies one base away.

Each collaborating institution followed its own protocols to collect whole blood in K2EDTA tubes. For TCRbeta analysis, collaborators shipped samples as frozen whole blood, isolated PBMCs, or DNA extracted from either of those sample types. The chain uses TRBV11-2 and TRBJ2-1; the central 7 bases match TRBD2. What was sequenced was peripheral blood. This TCR came from a man older than 75 with acute or convalescent COVID-19. The nucleotide sequence is given as TGTGCCAGCAGCTTAGGGACTAGCAATGAGCAGTTCTTC. This translates into CASSLGTSNEQFF.